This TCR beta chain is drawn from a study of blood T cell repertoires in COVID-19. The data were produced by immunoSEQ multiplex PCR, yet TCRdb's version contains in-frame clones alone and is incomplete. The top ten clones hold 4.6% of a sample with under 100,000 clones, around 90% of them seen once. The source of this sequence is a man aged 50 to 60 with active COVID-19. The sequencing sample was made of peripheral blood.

CDR3 nucleotide sequence: TGTGCTAGTGGTTTAGGGGGAAAGGGGGCTCTGGACAATGAGCAGTTCTTC. Its protein is CASGLGGKGALDNEQFF. The genes are TRBV12-5 and TRBJ2-1; TRBD1 aligns across 7 bases. Trimming cost V 3 bases and J 5 bases; bases outside gene matches: 13. This CDR3 region has 17 residues. Germline assignment: CDR1 LGHNT and CDR2 FRNRAP.